This T cell receptor beta chain comes out of a study of PD-1 blockade in classical Hodgkin lymphoma. Findings and limits, study-wide: The baseline diversity of complete responders showed similarity to that of newly diagnosed patients. Newly diagnosed patients had baseline TCR diversity that was reportedly lower than that of healthy donors. Among the patients, those starting nivolumab under 1 year after ASCT were excluded. CD4+ TCR diversity, unlike CD8+, rose significantly by C4D1.

Per the germline V gene, CDR1 is SEHNR and CDR2 is FQNEAQ (reference sequence). The CDR3 contains 14 residues. With V trimmed by 4 bases and J by 6 bases, 6 bases remained unmatched. About this clone itself: Its specificity is not known.

Sequenced by immunoSEQ multiplex PCR; TCRdb stores in-frame clones only, minus some. The table lists 15,000 to 20,000 clones, about 88% of them singletons. Time point in this sample: cycle 4 day 1 (C4D1), after 6 weeks of nivolumab. Each and every patient relapsed after autologous stem cell transplantation, and patients got differing brentuximab vedotin exposure. Thawed PBMCs were subjected to magnetic negative selection, which yielded isolated CD8+ T cells. The sequenced sample was CD8+ T cells from blood, obtained before the fourth cycle of nivolumab. The sequence came from a human donor with classical Hodgkin lymphoma. The chain couples TRBV7-9 to TRBJ2-7, with TRBD2 identical over 10 bases. Written as DNA, the CDR3 is TGTGCCAGCAGCTATCTAGCGGGAGTAAGCGAGCAGTACTTC. It translates to CASSYLAGVSEQYF.